This TCR beta chain appears in the sequencing data of a study of PD-1 blockade in mismatch repair-deficient tumors. Background on the study: Enrolled about 2012-2016, patients had progressing, pretreated mismatch repair-deficient cancers of around 12 types.

Here immunoSEQ multiplex PCR was the method, and the copy in TCRdb shows in-frame clones only, minus some. The sample consists of some 48,000 clones, 70% to 85% of them appearing once. With 1 base removed from V and 0 bases from J, the gap between germline ends came to 9 bases. Germline CDR1 and CDR2: SGDLS and YYNGEE. This CDR3 has 15 amino acids. Three pembrolizumab responders had their TCRs sequenced. Source: PBMCs, taken before pembrolizumab treatment. The TCR was taken from an adult with mismatch repair-deficient cancer. This chain joins TRBV9 and TRBJ2-3, with D perhaps matching TRBD1 (6 bases). As DNA, the CDR3 is TGTGCCAGCAGCGTACTCAGGGGAAGCACAGATACGCAGTATTTT. Protein sequence: CASSVLRGSTDTQYF.